The clone carrying this T cell receptor (beta chain) has at least ten counts. The antigen is undetermined. This specimen belongs to a study of T-cell reconstitution after alpha-beta-depleted transplantation in children. Findings and caveats of the study: As was reported, about two months after transplant, alpha-beta T cells came from several hundred expanded graft clones. One year post-transplant, T-cell counts and diversity were largely derived from T cells produced anew. Some patients showed high day-60 TCRbeta diversity, which derived from surviving recipient T cells and thymic progenitors.

V shed 6 bases and J shed 2 bases, with 17 bases lying between them. Germline CDR1 reads MDHEN; CDR2 reads SYDVKM. The CDR3 extends over 16 amino acids. It was with unique molecular identifiers that the TCRbeta library was prepared. Via MiXCR, TCRdb re-called the PCR reads, giving one row per CDR3 protein. The data show some 100,000 distinct CDR3 sequences, under 25% seen once. This clonotype was sampled from a boy between 2 and 10 years old with acute lymphoblastic leukemia, due to receive a stem cell transplant. Material: PBMCs, obtained before TCRalphabeta/CD19-depleted stem cell transplant. The chain employs TRBV28 and TRBJ1-5; D uncertain. CDR3 sequence reads: CASSKRTPRGNQPQHF. The CDR3 DNA is TGTGCCAGCAGCAAGAGGACTCCTCGAGGCAATCAGCCCCAGCATTTT.